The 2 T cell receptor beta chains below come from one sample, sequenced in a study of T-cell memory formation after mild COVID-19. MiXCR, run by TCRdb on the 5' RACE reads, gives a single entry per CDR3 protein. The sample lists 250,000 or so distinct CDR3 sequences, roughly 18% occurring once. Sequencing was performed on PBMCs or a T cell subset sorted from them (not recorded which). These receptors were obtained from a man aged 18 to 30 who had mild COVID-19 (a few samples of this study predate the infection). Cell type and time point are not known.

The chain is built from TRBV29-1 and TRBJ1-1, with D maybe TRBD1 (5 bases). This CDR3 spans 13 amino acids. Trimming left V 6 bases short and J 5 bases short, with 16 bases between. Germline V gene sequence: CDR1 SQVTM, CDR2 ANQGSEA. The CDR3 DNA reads TGCAGCGTGGGGGATTTGACGGGGACTGAAGCTTTCTTT. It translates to CSVGDLTGTEAFF.

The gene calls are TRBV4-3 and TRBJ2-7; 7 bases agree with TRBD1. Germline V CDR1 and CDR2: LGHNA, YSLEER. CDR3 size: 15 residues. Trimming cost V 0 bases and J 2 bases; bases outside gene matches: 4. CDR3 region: CASSQDRQGAYEQYF. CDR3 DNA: TGCGCCAGCAGCCAAGATCGGCAGGGGGCCTACGAGCAGTACTTC.